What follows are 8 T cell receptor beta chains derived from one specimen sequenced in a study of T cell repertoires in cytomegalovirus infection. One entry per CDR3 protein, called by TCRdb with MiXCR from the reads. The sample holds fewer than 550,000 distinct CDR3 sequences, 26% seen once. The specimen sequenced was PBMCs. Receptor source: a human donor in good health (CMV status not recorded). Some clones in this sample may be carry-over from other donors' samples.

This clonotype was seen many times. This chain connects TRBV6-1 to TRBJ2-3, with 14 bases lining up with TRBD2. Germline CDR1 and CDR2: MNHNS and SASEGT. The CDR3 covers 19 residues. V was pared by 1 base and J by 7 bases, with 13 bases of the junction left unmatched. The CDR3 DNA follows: TGTGCCAGCAGTGAAGGGTTCTGGACTAGCGGGAGGAAGACAAATACGCAGTATTTT. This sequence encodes CASSEGFWTSGRKTNTQYF.

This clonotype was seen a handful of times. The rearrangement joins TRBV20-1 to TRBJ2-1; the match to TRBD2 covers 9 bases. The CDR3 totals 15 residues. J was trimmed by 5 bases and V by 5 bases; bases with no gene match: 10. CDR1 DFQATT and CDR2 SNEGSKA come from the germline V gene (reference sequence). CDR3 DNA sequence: TGCAGTGCTCATATTGGAGCGGGGGGTAACAATGAGCAGTTCTTC. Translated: CSAHIGAGGNNEQFF.

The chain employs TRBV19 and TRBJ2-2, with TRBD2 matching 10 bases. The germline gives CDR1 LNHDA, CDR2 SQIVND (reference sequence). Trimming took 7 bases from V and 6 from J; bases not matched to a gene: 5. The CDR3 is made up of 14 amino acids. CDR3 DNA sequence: TGTGCCAGTATGAGGAGCGGGAGGGCCGGGGAGCTGTTTTTT. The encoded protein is CASMRSGRAGELFF.

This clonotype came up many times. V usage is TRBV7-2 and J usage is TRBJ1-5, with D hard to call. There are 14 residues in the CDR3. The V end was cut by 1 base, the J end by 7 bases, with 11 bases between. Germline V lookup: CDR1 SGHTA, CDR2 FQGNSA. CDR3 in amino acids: CASSLVDGSQPQHF. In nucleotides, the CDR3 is TGTGCCAGCAGCTTAGTGGATGGGAGCCAGCCCCAGCATTTT.

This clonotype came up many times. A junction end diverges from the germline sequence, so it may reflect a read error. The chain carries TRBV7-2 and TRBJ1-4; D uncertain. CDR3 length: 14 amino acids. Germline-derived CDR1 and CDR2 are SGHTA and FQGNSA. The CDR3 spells CASSLASGNEKLFF. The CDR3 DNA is TGTGCCAGCAGCCTAGCCTCGGGGAATGAAAAACTGTTTTTT. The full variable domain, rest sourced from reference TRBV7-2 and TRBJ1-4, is GAGVSQSPSNKVTEKGKDVELRCDPISGHTALYWYRQSLGQGLEFLIYFQGNSAPDKSGLPSDRFSAERTGGSVSTLTIQRTQQEDSAVYLCASSLASGNEKLFFGSGTQLSVL.

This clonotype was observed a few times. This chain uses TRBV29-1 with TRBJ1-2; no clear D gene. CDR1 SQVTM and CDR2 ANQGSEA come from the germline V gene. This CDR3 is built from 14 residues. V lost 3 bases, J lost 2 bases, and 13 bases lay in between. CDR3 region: CSVEVVNRNYGYTF. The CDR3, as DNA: TGCAGCGTTGAGGTCGTGAACAGAAACTATGGCTACACCTTC.

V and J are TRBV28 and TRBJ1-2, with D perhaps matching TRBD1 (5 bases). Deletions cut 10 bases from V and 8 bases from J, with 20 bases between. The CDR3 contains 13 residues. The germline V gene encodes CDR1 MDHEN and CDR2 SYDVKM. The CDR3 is CATPARGGHGYTF. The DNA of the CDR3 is TGTGCCACCCCGGCGAGGGGAGGTCACGGCTACACCTTC.

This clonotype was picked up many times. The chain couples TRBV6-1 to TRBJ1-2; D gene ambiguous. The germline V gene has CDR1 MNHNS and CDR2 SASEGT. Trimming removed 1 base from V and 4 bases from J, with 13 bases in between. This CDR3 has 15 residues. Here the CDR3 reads CASSEEQVESYGYTF. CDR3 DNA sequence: TGTGCCAGCAGTGAAGAGCAGGTGGAGAGCTATGGCTACACCTTC.